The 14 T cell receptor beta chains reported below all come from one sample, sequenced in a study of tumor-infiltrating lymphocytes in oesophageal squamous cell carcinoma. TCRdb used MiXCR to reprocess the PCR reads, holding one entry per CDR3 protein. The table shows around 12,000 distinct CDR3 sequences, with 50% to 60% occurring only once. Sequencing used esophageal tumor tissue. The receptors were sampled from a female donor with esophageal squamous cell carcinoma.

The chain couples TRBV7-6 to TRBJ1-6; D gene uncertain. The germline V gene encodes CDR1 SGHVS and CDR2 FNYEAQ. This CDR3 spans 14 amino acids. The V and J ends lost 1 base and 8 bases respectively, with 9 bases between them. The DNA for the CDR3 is TGTGCCAGCAGCTTAGGCTTTGGGGATTCACCCCTCCACTTT. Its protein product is CASSLGFGDSPLHF.

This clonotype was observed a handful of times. CDR3 nucleotide sequence: TGTGCCAGCAGCTTAATGGGGACTAGCGGAGGCCCCGATACGCAGTATTTT. Translation: CASSLMGTSGGPDTQYF. This rearrangement joins TRBV7-3 to TRBJ2-3; 11 nucleotides align to TRBD2. V lost 1 base and J lost 6; bases outside the gene matches: 9. Germline V lookup: CDR1 SGHTA, CDR2 FQGTGA. The CDR3 length is 17 residues. Full variable domain (remainder filled in from reference TRBV7-3 and TRBJ2-3): GAGVSQTPSNKVTEKGKYVELRCDPISGHTALYWYRQSLGQGPEFLIYFQGTGAADDSGLPNDRFFAVRPEGSVSTLKIQRTERGDSAVYLCASSLMGTSGGPDTQYFGPGTRLTVL.

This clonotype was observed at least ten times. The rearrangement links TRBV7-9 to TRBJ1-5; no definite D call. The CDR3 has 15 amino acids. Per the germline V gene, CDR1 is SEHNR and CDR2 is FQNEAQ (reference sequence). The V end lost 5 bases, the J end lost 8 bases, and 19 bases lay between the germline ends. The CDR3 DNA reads TGTGCCAGCAGCCGAAATGCAGGCGGTGTCGAGCCCCAGCATTTT. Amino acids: CASSRNAGGVEPQHF. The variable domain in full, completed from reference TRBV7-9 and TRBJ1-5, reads DTGVSQNPRHKITKRGQNVTFRCDPISEHNRLYWYRQTLGQGPEFLTYFQNEAQLEKSRLLSDRFSAERPKGSFSTLEIQRTEQGDSAMYLCASSRNAGGVEPQHFGDGTRLSIL.

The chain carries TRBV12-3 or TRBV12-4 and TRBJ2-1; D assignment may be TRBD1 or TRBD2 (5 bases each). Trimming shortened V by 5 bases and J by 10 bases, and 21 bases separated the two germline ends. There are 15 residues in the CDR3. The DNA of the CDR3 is TGTGCCAGCAGTAGAGCGGTTGGGGGTTCCGACGAGCAGTTCTTC. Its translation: CASSRAVGGSDEQFF.

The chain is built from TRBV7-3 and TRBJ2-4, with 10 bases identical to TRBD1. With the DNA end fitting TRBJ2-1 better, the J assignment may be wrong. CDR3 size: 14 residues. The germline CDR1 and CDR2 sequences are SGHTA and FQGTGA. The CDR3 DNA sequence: TGTGCCAGCAGCTTGGGACAGGGGCCCCATGAGCAGTTCTTC. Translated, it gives CASSLGQGPHEQFF.

The CDR3 DNA follows: TGTGCCAGCACTCAGCAGGACATACCGGCCTGGGGTACTGAAGCTTTCTTT. Protein product: CASTQQDIPAWGTEAFF. The chain joins TRBV11-2 to TRBJ1-1, with D maybe TRBD1 (5 bases). The ends were cut back, 7 bases at V and 5 bases at J, with 26 bases in the middle. The length of the CDR3 is 17 residues. Germline assignment: CDR1 SGHAT and CDR2 FQNNGV.

The CDR3 DNA is TGTGCCAGCAGCTTGGAGCGGGAAACCTCGGGCTCTGGGGCCAACGTCCTGACTTTC. Translation: CASSLERETSGSGANVLTF. The chain carries TRBV11-3 and TRBJ2-6; 7 bases agree with TRBD2. Germline V gene sequence: CDR1 SGHNT, CDR2 YENEEA. The trim removed 3 bases at V and 0 bases at J, leaving 11 bases unmatched. This CDR3 is built from 19 residues.

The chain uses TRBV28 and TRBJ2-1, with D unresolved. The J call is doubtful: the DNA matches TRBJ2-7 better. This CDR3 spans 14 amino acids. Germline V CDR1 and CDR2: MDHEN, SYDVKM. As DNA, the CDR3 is TGTGCCAGCAGCCCCCAGGACCAAACCTACGAGCAGTACTTC. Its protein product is CASSPQDQTYEQYF.

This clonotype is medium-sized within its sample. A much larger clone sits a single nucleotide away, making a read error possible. CDR3 protein: CASSSTSGVLGEQYF. The CDR3, as DNA: TGTGCCAGCAGCTCGACTAGCGGGGTATTGGGTGAGCAGTACTTC. The V call is TRBV7-9, the J call TRBJ2-7; 11 bases agree with TRBD2. Germline CDR1 and CDR2: SEHNR and FQNEAQ (reference sequence). The CDR3 is 15 residues long. With V trimmed by 4 bases and J by 7 bases, 9 bases remained unmatched.

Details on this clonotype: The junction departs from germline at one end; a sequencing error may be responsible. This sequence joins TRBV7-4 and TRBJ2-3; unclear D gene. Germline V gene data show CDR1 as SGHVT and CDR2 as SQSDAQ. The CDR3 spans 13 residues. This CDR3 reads CASGLDLTDTQYF. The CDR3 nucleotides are TGTGCCAGCGGCTTAGACCTAACAGATACGCAGTATTTT.

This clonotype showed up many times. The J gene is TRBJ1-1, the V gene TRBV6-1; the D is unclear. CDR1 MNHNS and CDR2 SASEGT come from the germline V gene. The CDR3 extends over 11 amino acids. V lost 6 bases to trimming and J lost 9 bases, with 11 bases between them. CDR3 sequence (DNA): TGTGCCAGCAGGGGCAGAGGAAAAGCTTTCTTT. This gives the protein CASRGRGKAFF.

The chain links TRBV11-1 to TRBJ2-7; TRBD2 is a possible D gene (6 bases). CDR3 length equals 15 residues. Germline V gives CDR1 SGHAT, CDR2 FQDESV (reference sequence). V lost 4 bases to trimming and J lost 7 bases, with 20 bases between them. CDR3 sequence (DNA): TGTGCCAGCAGCTCGAGACTAGTCCCCTACAATGAGCAGTACTTC. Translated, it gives CASSSRLVPYNEQYF.

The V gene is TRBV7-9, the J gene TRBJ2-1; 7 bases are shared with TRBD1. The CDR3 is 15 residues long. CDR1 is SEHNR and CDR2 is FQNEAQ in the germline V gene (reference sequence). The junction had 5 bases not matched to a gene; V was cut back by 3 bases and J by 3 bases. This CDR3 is CASSFLGDSYNEQFF. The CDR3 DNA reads TGTGCCAGCAGCTTCCTCGGGGACAGCTACAATGAGCAGTTCTTC.

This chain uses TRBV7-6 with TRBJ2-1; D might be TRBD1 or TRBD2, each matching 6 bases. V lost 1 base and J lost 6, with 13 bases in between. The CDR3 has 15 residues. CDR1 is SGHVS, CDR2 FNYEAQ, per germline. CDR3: CASSLDGGRGNEQFF. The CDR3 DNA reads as TGTGCCAGCAGCTTAGACGGGGGCAGGGGCAATGAGCAGTTCTTC.